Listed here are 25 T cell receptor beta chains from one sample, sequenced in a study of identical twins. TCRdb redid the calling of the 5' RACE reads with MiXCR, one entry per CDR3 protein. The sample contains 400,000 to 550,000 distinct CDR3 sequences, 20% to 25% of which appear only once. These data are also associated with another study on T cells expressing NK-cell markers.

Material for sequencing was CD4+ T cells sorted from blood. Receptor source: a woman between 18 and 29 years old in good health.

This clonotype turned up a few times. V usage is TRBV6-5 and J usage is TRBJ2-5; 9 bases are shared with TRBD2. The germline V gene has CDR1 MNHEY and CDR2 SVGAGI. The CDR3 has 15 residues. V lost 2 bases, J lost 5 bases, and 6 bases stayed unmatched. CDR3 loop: CASSYAGGPRETQYF. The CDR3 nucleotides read TGTGCCAGCAGTTACGCGGGGGGGCCGCGGGAGACCCAGTACTTC.

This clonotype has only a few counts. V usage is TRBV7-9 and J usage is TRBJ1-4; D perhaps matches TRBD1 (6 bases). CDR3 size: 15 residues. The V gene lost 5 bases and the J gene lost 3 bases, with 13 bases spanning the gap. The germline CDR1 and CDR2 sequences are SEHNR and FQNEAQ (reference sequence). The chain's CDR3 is CASSTWTASNEKLFF. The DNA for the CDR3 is TGTGCCAGCAGCACCTGGACAGCCTCTAATGAAAAACTGTTTTTT.

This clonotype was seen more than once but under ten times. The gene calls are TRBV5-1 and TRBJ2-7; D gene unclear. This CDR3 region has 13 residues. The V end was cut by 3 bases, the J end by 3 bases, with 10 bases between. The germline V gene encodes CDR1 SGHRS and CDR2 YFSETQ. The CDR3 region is CASSWSRDYEQYF. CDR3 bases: TGCGCCAGCAGCTGGAGCAGAGACTACGAGCAGTACTTC.

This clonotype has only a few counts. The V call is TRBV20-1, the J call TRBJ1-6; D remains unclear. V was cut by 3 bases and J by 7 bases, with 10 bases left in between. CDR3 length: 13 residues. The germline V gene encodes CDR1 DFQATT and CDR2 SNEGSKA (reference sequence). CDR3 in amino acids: CSASSGRNSPLHF. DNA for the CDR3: TGCAGTGCTAGCTCGGGCCGCAATTCACCCCTCCACTTT.

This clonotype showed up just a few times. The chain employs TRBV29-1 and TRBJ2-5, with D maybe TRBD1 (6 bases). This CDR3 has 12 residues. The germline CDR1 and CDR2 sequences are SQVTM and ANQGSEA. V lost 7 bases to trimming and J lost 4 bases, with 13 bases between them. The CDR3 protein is CSEQGGGETQYF. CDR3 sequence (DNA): TGCAGCGAACAGGGTGGAGGAGAGACCCAGTACTTC.

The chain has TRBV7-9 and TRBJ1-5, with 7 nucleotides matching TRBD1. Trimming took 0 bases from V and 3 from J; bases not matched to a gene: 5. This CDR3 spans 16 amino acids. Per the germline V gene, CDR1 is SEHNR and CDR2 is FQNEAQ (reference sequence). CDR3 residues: CASSLARQGFNQPQHF. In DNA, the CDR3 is TGTGCCAGCAGCTTAGCCAGACAGGGCTTCAATCAGCCCCAGCATTTT.

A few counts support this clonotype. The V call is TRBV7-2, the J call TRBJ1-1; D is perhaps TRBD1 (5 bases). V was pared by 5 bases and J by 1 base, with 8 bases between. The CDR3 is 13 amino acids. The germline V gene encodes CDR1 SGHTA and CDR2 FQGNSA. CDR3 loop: CASSIGQNTEAFF. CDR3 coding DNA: TGTGCCAGCAGCATCGGACAGAACACTGAAGCTTTCTTT.

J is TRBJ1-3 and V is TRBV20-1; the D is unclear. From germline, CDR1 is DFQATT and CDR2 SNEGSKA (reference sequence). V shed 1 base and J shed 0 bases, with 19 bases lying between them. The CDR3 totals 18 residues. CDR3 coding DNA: TGCAGTGCTAGAGCCAGCGCTGGGGATTTGCTCTCTGGAAACACCATATATTTT. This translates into CSARASAGDLLSGNTIYF.

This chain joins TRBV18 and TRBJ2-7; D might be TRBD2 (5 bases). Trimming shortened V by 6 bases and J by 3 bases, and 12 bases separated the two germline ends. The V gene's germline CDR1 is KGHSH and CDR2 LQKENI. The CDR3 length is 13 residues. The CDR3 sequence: CASSPLRGYEQYF. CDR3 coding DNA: TGTGCCAGCTCGCCCTTACGGGGCTACGAGCAGTACTTC.

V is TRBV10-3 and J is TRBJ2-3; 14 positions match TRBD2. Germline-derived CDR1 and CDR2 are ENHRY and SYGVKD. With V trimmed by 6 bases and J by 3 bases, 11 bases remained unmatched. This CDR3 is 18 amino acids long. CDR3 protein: CAIRPGLAGVKMTDTQYF. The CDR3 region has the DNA TGTGCCATCAGGCCGGGACTAGCGGGGGTGAAGATGACAGATACGCAGTATTTT.

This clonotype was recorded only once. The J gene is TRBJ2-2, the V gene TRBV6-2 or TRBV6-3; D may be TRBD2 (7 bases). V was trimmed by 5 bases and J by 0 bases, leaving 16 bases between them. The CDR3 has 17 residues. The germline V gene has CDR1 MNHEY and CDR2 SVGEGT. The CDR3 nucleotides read TGTGCCAGCAGTCGTCGGTCGGGGGGCACGAACACCGGGGAGCTGTTTTTT. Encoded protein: CASSRRSGGTNTGELFF.

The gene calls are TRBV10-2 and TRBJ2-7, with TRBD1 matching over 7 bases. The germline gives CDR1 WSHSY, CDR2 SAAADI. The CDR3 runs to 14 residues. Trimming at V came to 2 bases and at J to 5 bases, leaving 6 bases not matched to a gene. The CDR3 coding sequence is TGCGCCAGCAGTGAGCGCCAGGGGGACAACGAGCAGTACTTC. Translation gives CASSERQGDNEQYF.

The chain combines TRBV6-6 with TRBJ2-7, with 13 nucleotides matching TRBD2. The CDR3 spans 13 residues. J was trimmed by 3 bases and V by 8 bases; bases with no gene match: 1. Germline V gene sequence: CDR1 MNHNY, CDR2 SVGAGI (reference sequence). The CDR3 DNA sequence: TGTGCCAGCGGACTAGCGGGGGACTACGAGCAGTACTTC. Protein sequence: CASGLAGDYEQYF.

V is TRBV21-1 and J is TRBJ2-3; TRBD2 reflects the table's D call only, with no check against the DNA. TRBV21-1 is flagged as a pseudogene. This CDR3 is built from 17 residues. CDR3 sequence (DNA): TGTGCCAGCAGCAAAACGGTGGGGCTAGCGGGAGCGGATACGCAGTATTTT. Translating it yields CASSKTVGLAGADTQYF.

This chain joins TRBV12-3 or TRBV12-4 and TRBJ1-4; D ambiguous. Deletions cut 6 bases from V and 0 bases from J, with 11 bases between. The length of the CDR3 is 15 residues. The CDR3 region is CASSSDGATNEKLFF. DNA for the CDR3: TGTGCCAGCAGCTCGGACGGCGCAACTAATGAAAAACTGTTTTTT.

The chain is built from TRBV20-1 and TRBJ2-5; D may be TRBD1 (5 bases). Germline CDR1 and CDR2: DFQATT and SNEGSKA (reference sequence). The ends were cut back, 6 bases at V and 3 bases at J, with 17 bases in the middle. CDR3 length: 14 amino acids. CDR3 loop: CSAHGRQHKETQYF. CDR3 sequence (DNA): TGCAGTGCCCACGGCCGACAGCATAAAGAGACCCAGTACTTC.

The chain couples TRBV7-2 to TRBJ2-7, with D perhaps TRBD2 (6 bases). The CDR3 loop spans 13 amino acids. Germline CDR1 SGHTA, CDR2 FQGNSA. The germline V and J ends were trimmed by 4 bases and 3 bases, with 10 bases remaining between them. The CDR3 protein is CASSSGLYYEQYF. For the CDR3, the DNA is TGTGCCAGCAGCTCGGGACTCTACTACGAGCAGTACTTC.

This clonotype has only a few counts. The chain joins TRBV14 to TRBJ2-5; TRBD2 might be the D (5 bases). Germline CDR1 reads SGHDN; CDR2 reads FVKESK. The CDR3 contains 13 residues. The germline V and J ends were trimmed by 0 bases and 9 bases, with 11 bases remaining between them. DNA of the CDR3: TGTGCCAGCAGCCAAGACCCGGGGTTGGCCCAGTACTTC. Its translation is CASSQDPGLAQYF.

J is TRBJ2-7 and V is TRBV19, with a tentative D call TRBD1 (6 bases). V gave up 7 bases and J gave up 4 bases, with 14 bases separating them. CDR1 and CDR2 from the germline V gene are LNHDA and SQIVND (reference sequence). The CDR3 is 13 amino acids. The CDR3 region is CASTGQNVYEQYF. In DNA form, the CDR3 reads TGTGCCAGTACCGGACAGAATGTTTACGAGCAGTACTTC.

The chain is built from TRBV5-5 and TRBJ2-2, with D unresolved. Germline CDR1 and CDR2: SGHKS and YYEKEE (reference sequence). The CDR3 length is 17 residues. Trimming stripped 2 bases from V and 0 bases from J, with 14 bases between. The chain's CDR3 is CASSLDPGRSNTGELFF. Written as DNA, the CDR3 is TGTGCCAGCAGCTTAGACCCGGGCCGCTCGAACACCGGGGAGCTGTTTTTT. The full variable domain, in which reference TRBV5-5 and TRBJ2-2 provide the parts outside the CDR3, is DAGVTQSPTHLIKTRGQQVTLRCSPISGHKSVSWYQQVLGQGPQFIFQYYEKEERGRGNFPDRFSARQFPNYSSELNVNALLLGDSALYLCASSLDPGRSNTGELFFGEGSRLTVL.

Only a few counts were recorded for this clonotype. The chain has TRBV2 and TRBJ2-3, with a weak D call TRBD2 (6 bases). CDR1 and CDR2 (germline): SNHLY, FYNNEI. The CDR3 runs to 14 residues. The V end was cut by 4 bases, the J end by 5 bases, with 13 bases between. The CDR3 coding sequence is TGTGCCAGCAGTGTGGGAGGCACCGGAGATACGCAGTATTTT. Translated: CASSVGGTGDTQYF.

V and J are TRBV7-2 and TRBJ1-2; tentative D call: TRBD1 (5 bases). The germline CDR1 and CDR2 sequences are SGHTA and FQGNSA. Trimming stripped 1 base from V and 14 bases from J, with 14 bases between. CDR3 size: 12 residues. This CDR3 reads CASSLETALPTF. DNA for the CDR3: TGTGCCAGCAGCTTAGAGACAGCCTTGCCTACCTTC.

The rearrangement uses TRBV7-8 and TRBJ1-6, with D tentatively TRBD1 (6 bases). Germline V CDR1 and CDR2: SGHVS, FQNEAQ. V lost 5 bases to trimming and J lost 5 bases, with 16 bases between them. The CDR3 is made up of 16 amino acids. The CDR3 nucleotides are TGTGCCAGCAGCCGGACAGCAATCACTAATAATTCACCCCTCCACTTT. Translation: CASSRTAITNNSPLHF.

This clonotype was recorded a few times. CDR3 nucleotides: TGTGCCAGCAGTGCCTCGGGACAGGCTAATGAAAAACTGTTTTTT. It specifies CASSASGQANEKLFF. The chain employs TRBV6-1 and TRBJ1-4; 8 nucleotides match TRBD1. Germline CDR1 is MNHNS and CDR2 is SASEGT. J gave up 3 bases and V 4 bases, and 4 bases lay outside the gene matches. This CDR3 is built from 15 residues.

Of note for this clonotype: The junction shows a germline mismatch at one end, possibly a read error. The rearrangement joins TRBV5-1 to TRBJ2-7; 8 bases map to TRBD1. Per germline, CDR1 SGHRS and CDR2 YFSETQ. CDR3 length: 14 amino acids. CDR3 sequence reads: CAGSLQGVPYEQYF. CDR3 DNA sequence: TGCGCCGGCAGCTTACAGGGGGTTCCCTACGAGCAGTACTTC.